What follows are 15 T cell receptor beta chains derived from one specimen sequenced in a study of blood T cell repertoires in COVID-19. Sequencing was performed with immunoSEQ multiplex PCR; in TCRdb, only in-frame clones are kept and a portion is missing. This table holds fewer than 300,000 clones, around 83% found once. The sample was peripheral blood. These receptors were collected from a man at least 80 years old with acute or convalescent COVID-19.

J is TRBJ2-1 and V is TRBV7-3; TRBD1 is a possible D gene (5 bases). The CDR3 contains 15 residues. The V gene lost 2 bases and the J gene lost 7 bases, with 15 bases spanning the gap. Germline V CDR1 and CDR2: SGHTA, FQGTGA. CDR3 in amino acids: CASSLETLPGNEQFF. In DNA form, the CDR3 reads TGTGCCAGCAGCTTAGAGACCCTCCCAGGGAATGAGCAGTTCTTC.

The chain couples TRBV3-1 (or the pseudogene TRBV3-2) to TRBJ2-7, with TRBD2 matching 9 bases. This CDR3 is 14 amino acids long. CDR1 LGHDT and CDR2 YNNKEL come from the germline V gene (reference sequence). With V trimmed by 4 bases and J by 6 bases, 7 bases remained unmatched. CDR3 DNA sequence: TGTGCCAGCAGCCCCCAGCTAGCGGGGCTCGAGCAGTACTTC. It specifies CASSPQLAGLEQYF.

This clone was seen only a few times. The chain links TRBV3-1 (or the pseudogene TRBV3-2) to TRBJ1-3, with 7 bases lining up with TRBD1. Germline CDR1 and CDR2: LGHDT and YNNKEL (reference sequence). The CDR3 runs 14 residues. The V segment lost 6 bases and the J segment 2 bases; nucleotides outside the gene matches: 4. The CDR3 sequence: CASRFGTAGNTIYF. The CDR3 nucleotides are TGTGCCAGCAGGTTCGGGACAGCTGGAAACACCATATATTTT.

The chain couples TRBV28 to TRBJ2-1; tentative D call: TRBD1 (6 bases). The CDR3 is 15 amino acids. Germline CDR1 is MDHEN and CDR2 is SYDVKM. Trimming pared 5 bases from V and 6 bases from J, leaving 17 bases between. CDR3 residues: CASSQSTGYVNEQFF. CDR3 DNA: TGTGCCAGCAGTCAGTCCACAGGGTACGTCAATGAGCAGTTCTTC.

The V call is TRBV27, the J call TRBJ1-2; 8 nucleotides match TRBD1. The CDR3 sequence is 15 residues long. J was trimmed by 1 base and V by 7 bases; bases with no gene match: 8. The germline CDR1 and CDR2 sequences are MNHEY and SMNVEV (reference sequence). The CDR3 is CASTRFGQGNYGYTF. CDR3 in DNA: TGTGCCAGCACCCGATTCGGACAGGGTAACTATGGCTACACCTTC.

The chain joins TRBV2 to TRBJ1-1; D not resolved. Looked up from germline, CDR1 is SNHLY and CDR2 is FYNNEI. Trimming took off 0 bases at V and 4 bases at J, with 12 bases between the two ends. This CDR3 comprises 15 residues. CDR3 loop: CASSEALMGSTEAFF. For the CDR3, the DNA is TGTGCCAGCAGTGAAGCGCTGATGGGGAGCACTGAAGCTTTCTTT.

The chain uses TRBV29-1 and TRBJ2-2, with 10 positions matching TRBD1. With V trimmed by 6 bases and J by 4 bases, 8 bases remained unmatched. Looked up from germline, CDR1 is SQVTM and CDR2 is ANQGSEA. The CDR3 is made up of 15 amino acids. CDR3: CSVQAGTGATGELFF. As DNA, the CDR3 is TGCAGCGTCCAGGCCGGGACAGGGGCCACCGGGGAGCTGTTTTTT.

This clone has only a few counts. V is TRBV5-4 and J is TRBJ2-5; no definite D call. Trimming stripped 5 bases from V and 0 bases from J, with 5 bases between. This CDR3 is 12 amino acids long. Germline-derived CDR1 and CDR2 are SGHNT and YYREEE (reference sequence). CDR3 DNA sequence: TGTGCCAGCAGTCGGTACCAAGAGACCCAGTACTTC. Its translation: CASSRYQETQYF. Looking up the rest from reference TRBV5-4 and TRBJ2-5 gives the full variable domain: ETGVTQSPTHLIKTRGQQVTLRCSSQSGHNTVSWYQQALGQGPQFIFQYYREEENGRGNFPPRFSGLQFPNYSSELNVNALELDDSALYLCASSRYQETQYFGPGTRLLVL.

The V and J genes are TRBV5-6 and TRBJ2-3, with 12 bases aligning to TRBD2. V lost 3 bases to trimming and J lost 6 bases; unmatched junction nucleotides: 11. This CDR3 region has 17 residues. Germline loops: CDR1 SGHDT, CDR2 YYEEEE. In DNA, the CDR3 is TGTGCCAGCAGCTCCAAAGGACTAGCGGGACCGGAGGATACGCAGTATTTT. It codes for CASSSKGLAGPEDTQYF.

CDR3 bases: TGTGCCAGCAGCCAAGGCCGGGGGAGCTCCTACGAGCAGTACTTC. This sequence encodes CASSQGRGSSYEQYF. The chain is built from TRBV14 and TRBJ2-7; D is possibly TRBD2 (6 bases). CDR1 and CDR2 (germline): SGHDN, FVKESK. This CDR3 has 15 amino acids. The germline V and J ends were trimmed by 1 base and 0 bases, with 10 bases remaining between them.

The V and J genes are TRBV4-1 and TRBJ2-3; 9 bases are shared with TRBD2. There are 13 residues in the CDR3. Germline CDR1 reads MGHRA; CDR2 reads YSYEKL. Trimming cost V 11 bases and J 3 bases; bases outside gene matches: 6. CDR3 region: CACGGGITDTQYF. For the CDR3, the DNA is TGCGCCTGCGGGGGGGGGATTACAGATACGCAGTATTTT.

The CDR3 is CASRSNRVYEQYF. CDR3 coding DNA: TGTGCCAGTCGATCAAACAGGGTCTACGAGCAGTACTTC. The chain uses TRBV19 and TRBJ2-7; TRBD1 is a possible D gene (6 bases). The germline V gene has CDR1 LNHDA and CDR2 SQIVND (reference sequence). The CDR3 spans 13 residues. The germline V and J ends were trimmed by 8 bases and 3 bases, with 14 bases remaining between them.

The chain's CDR3 is CASSLAVPGYGYTF. The CDR3 DNA follows: TGTGCCAGCAGCTTAGCTGTGCCGGGATATGGCTACACCTTC. The chain uses TRBV7-2 and TRBJ1-2; D remains unclear. V was clipped by 0 bases and J by 5 bases, with 10 bases between them. The CDR3 sequence is 14 residues long. Germline loops: CDR1 SGHTA, CDR2 FQGNSA.

The chain links TRBV2 to TRBJ2-5; 8 bases fit TRBD2. Germline V gives CDR1 SNHLY, CDR2 FYNNEI. V lost 3 bases to trimming and J lost 2 bases; unmatched junction nucleotides: 5. This CDR3 is 15 amino acids long. The CDR3 DNA sequence: TGTGCCAGCAGTGAGGTAGCGGGACTACAAGAGACCCAGTACTTC. As protein: CASSEVAGLQETQYF.

This chain connects TRBV7-2 to TRBJ2-5; a possible D gene is TRBD1 (6 bases). V was clipped by 0 bases and J by 4 bases, with 9 bases between them. Germline lookup yields CDR1 SGHTA and CDR2 FQGNSA. This CDR3 is 14 amino acids long. The CDR3 DNA sequence: TGTGCCAGCAGCTTAGCGGCAGGGGCAGAGACCCAGTACTTC. It translates to CASSLAAGAETQYF.